Presented here are 7 T cell receptor beta chains from one specimen sequenced in a study of blood T cell repertoires in COVID-19. Libraries were prepared by immunoSEQ multiplex PCR; TCRdb keeps only in-frame clonotypes and omits some of them. Of under 300,000 clones listed, roughly four fifths are singletons. The sequencing input was PBMCs or T cells enriched from blood (not recorded which). Receptors originate from a man aged 40-49 years who had recovered from COVID-19.

The V gene is TRBV7-3, the J gene TRBJ1-1; D remains ambiguous. The CDR3 sequence is 13 residues long. From germline, CDR1 is SGHTA and CDR2 FQGTGA. The V end was cut by 3 bases, the J end by 7 bases, with 12 bases between. The CDR3 protein is CASSFFHNGEAFF. CDR3 DNA: TGTGCCAGCAGCTTCTTCCATAACGGTGAAGCTTTCTTT. The full variable domain, its missing parts supplied by reference TRBV7-3 and TRBJ1-1, is GAGVSQTPSNKVTEKGKYVELRCDPISGHTALYWYRQSLGQGPEFLIYFQGTGAADDSGLPNDRFFAVRPEGSVSTLKIQRTERGDSAVYLCASSFFHNGEAFFGQGTRLTVV.

The V gene is TRBV24-1, the J gene TRBJ2-7; 7 positions match TRBD1. V shed 2 bases and J 1 base; nucleotides not matched to a gene: 4. From germline, CDR1 is KGHDR and CDR2 SFDVKD. The CDR3 length is 15 residues. The CDR3 DNA sequence: TGTGCCACCAGTGATTGGCGACAGGGATCCTACGAGCAGTACTTC. This translates into CATSDWRQGSYEQYF.

The rearrangement joins TRBV3-1 (or the pseudogene TRBV3-2) to TRBJ1-5, with a tentative D call TRBD1 (6 bases). The CDR3 has 14 amino acids. V gave up 1 base and J gave up 7 bases, with 11 bases separating them. The germline gives CDR1 LGHDT, CDR2 YNNKEL (reference sequence). The CDR3 sequence: CASSQGAGEQPQHF. The CDR3 DNA is TGTGCCAGCAGCCAAGGGGCAGGGGAACAGCCCCAGCATTTT.

This clone was recorded only once. V and J are TRBV7-9 and TRBJ1-1; possibly TRBD1 for D (6 bases). V lost 3 bases, J lost 3 bases, and 17 bases lay in between. CDR1 SEHNR and CDR2 FQNEAQ come from the germline V gene (reference sequence). CDR3 size: 16 residues. The CDR3 coding sequence is TGTGCCAGCAGCTTGGCCGGGGGGCGTAGGGACACTGAAGCTTTCTTT. Protein product: CASSLAGGRRDTEAFF.

The rearrangement joins TRBV9 to TRBJ2-7; TRBD2 is a possible D gene (6 bases). V lost 3 bases to trimming and J lost 6 bases, with 16 bases between them. Germline V lookup: CDR1 SGDLS, CDR2 YYNGEE. The CDR3 runs 14 residues. CDR3 in amino acids: CASSASGSSAEQYF. The DNA of the CDR3 is TGTGCCAGCAGCGCAAGTGGCTCTAGCGCCGAGCAGTACTTC.

A remark on this clone: Germline is not matched at one junction end, which may reflect a read error. The chain couples TRBV7-3 to TRBJ2-1; no firm D call. Germline V gives CDR1 SGHTA, CDR2 FQGTGA. This CDR3 is built from 12 residues. The CDR3 region has the DNA TGCTTCAAACGCAGCTCCTACAATGAGCAGTTCTTC. This translates into CFKRSSYNEQFF.

This rearrangement joins TRBV9 to TRBJ1-2; D gene ambiguous. The CDR3 spans 16 residues. Germline-derived CDR1 and CDR2 are SGDLS and YYNGEE. The V end lost 4 bases, the J end lost 0 bases, and 16 bases lay between the germline ends. The CDR3 DNA reads as TGTGCCAGCAGCCTCTCGTTACAGAAGGCTAACTATGGCTACACCTTC. Translation: CASSLSLQKANYGYTF.